This T cell receptor (beta chain) derives from a study of CD8 T cells in Susac syndrome. With random hexamers, reverse transcription was performed on roughly 0.5 to 1 ug of RNA. The method of amplification for TCR beta CDR3 was immunoSEQ multiplex PCR, covering 54 Vbeta and 13 Jbeta. TCRdb called the immunoSEQ multiplex PCR reads again in MiXCR, with one record for every CDR3 protein. The sample has about 130,000 distinct CDR3 sequences; under 95% are singletons. The T cells that were sequenced for TCR beta were CD8+ and CD4+ cells from blood. The CDR3 runs to 17 residues. V trimming: 2 bases; J trimming: 8 bases; junction bases outside the gene matches: 13. Germline CDR1 reads MNHNS; CDR2 reads SASEGT.

The rearrangement joins TRBV6-1 to TRBJ2-1, with 9 bases that match TRBD2. Sample: CD8+ T cells from PBMCs. This clonotype was obtained from a human donor with multiple sclerosis. The CDR3 nucleotides read TGTGCCAGCAGTGAAAGTTTAACGGGACTAGCTCTGGATGAGCAGTTCTTC. It is translated as CASSESLTGLALDEQFF.